Below are 7 T cell receptor beta chains sequenced from a single sample in a study of post-analysis software for immune sequencing data. Broader study findings: Roughly five TRBV segments, including TRBV5-6, TRBV5-1 and TRBV20-1, were more frequent in patients than controls.

These TCRs' antigens remain unknown. Unique-molecular-identifier-tagged TCR beta cDNA libraries were used. TCRdb used MiXCR to reprocess the PCR reads, holding one entry per CDR3 protein. The sample lists 450,000 to 700,000 distinct CDR3 sequences; around 44% were seen once. What was sequenced was blood. These TCRs come from a girl aged 10 to 17 with multiple sclerosis.

This chain uses TRBV11-2 with TRBJ2-7; no clear D. The ends were cut back, 1 base at V and 3 bases at J, with 16 bases in the middle. The CDR3 has 16 residues. The germline V gene has CDR1 SGHAT and CDR2 FQNNGV. The CDR3 sequence is CASSLGPSSEVYEQYF. DNA of the CDR3: TGTGCCAGCAGCTTAGGACCCAGCTCGGAAGTCTACGAGCAGTACTTC.

V is TRBV6-1 and J is TRBJ2-1, with D perhaps given as TRBD1 or TRBD2 (5 bases each). V dropped 3 bases and J dropped 7 bases, with 22 bases sitting between them. The CDR3 sequence is 17 residues long. CDR1 and CDR2 (germline): MNHNS, SASEGT. As DNA, the CDR3 is TGTGCCAGCAGTGACATAATCGGGCAGGGAGTAGGAAATGAGCAGTTCTTC. Translated, it gives CASSDIIGQGVGNEQFF.

This clonotype was recorded a few times. The chain combines TRBV4-1 with TRBJ2-1; D is undetermined. CDR3 size: 13 residues. The V gene lost 1 base and the J gene lost 9 bases, with 10 bases spanning the gap. Per germline, CDR1 MGHRA and CDR2 YSYEKL. CDR3 DNA sequence: TGCGCCAGCAGCCAAGTTCTAGTAGGTGAGCAGTTCTTC. It codes for CASSQVLVGEQFF.

The genes are TRBV7-2 and TRBJ1-4; D ambiguous. Trimming left V 5 bases short and J 4 bases short, with 11 bases between. CDR1 and CDR2 from the germline V gene are SGHTA and FQGNSA. This CDR3 is built from 14 residues. The CDR3 loop reads CASSPRAFNEKLFF. CDR3 nucleotides: TGTGCCAGCAGCCCCCGGGCCTTTAATGAAAAACTGTTTTTT.

This clonotype was picked up a small number of times. The genes are TRBV7-9 and TRBJ2-1, with 9 nucleotides matching TRBD2. The CDR3 consists of 16 residues. The trim removed 6 bases at V and 7 bases at J, leaving 13 bases unmatched. Germline V gives CDR1 SEHNR, CDR2 FQNEAQ (reference sequence). For the CDR3, the DNA is TGTGCCAGCAGTTCGTACTCCGGGACTAGCTGGAATGAGCAGTTCTTC. This encodes CASSSYSGTSWNEQFF.

J is TRBJ2-7 and V is TRBV5-5; TRBD1 is a possible D gene (6 bases). The V end was cut by 4 bases, the J end by 2 bases, with 13 bases between. The CDR3 contains 14 residues. The germline V gene has CDR1 SGHKS and CDR2 YYEKEE (reference sequence). The DNA for the CDR3 is TGTGCCAGCAGCGTAGGGGACATAGCCTACGAGCAGTACTTC. It is translated as CASSVGDIAYEQYF.

This clonotype has a handful of counts. The V call is TRBV12-3 or TRBV12-4, the J call TRBJ1-5, with 8 positions matching TRBD1. This CDR3 has 14 amino acids. V lost 7 bases, J lost 3 bases, and 5 bases stayed unmatched. The CDR3 DNA follows: TGTGCCAGCACCGCGGGACAGGACAATCAGCCCCAGCATTTT. This encodes CASTAGQDNQPQHF.